This entry lists 11 T cell receptor beta chains sequenced from one sample in a study of cytomegalovirus exposure and HLA in healthy donors. Data came from immunoSEQ multiplex PCR; TCRdb stores just in-frame clones and leaves some out. The data contain fewer than 70,000 clones, 85% to 95% of them singletons. The sample comprised PBMCs. The origin of the receptors is a woman aged 18 to 35 in good health and CMV-seropositive.

This chain connects TRBV9 to TRBJ2-3; TRBD2 matches 9 bases. The length of the CDR3 is 14 residues. Germline V gene sequence: CDR1 SGDLS, CDR2 YYNGEE. V was pared by 1 base and J by 3 bases, with 0 bases of the junction left unmatched. CDR3 residues: CASSVLAGTDTQYF. CDR3 in DNA: TGTGCCAGCAGCGTACTAGCGGGAACAGATACGCAGTATTTT.

This clone appeared a single time. V usage is TRBV7-2 and J usage is TRBJ2-7, with 8 bases aligning to TRBD2. V dropped 2 bases and J dropped 5; count of bases not matched to a gene: 8. Per the germline V gene, CDR1 is SGHTA and CDR2 is FQGNSA. The CDR3 extends over 15 amino acids. This CDR3 is CASSLLAGGVDEQYF. CDR3 sequence (DNA): TGTGCCAGCAGCTTACTCGCGGGGGGTGTCGACGAGCAGTACTTC.

This chain uses TRBV6-1 with TRBJ2-3; 7 bases are shared with TRBD1. Losses at the gene ends were 7 bases for V and 5 bases for J; bases not matched to a gene: 9. CDR1 and CDR2 from the germline V gene are MNHNS and SASEGT. The CDR3 is 14 amino acids. The chain's CDR3 is CASTQDRVIDTQYF. CDR3 nucleotide sequence: TGTGCCAGCACCCAAGACAGGGTAATAGATACGCAGTATTTT.

A few counts support this clone. The chain couples TRBV19 to TRBJ2-7; D may be TRBD1 (6 bases). Trimming removed 4 bases from V and 3 bases from J, with 13 bases in between. Germline assignment: CDR1 LNHDA and CDR2 SQIVND (reference sequence). The CDR3 covers 14 residues. This chain's CDR3 is CASSSLDSIYEQYF. The CDR3 DNA reads TGTGCCAGTAGTAGCTTGGACAGTATCTACGAGCAGTACTTC.

This chain connects TRBV5-1 to TRBJ1-2; D is perhaps TRBD1 (6 bases). Per the germline V gene, CDR1 is SGHRS and CDR2 is YFSETQ. V lost 3 bases to trimming and J lost 4 bases, with 7 bases between them. CDR3 length: 12 amino acids. The CDR3 spells CASSSDSYGYTF. The CDR3 DNA is TGCGCCAGCAGCTCGGACAGCTATGGCTACACCTTC.

The V and J genes are TRBV14 and TRBJ2-4, with unresolved D. Germline V lookup: CDR1 SGHDN, CDR2 FVKESK. V was shortened by 0 bases and J by 9 bases, with 6 bases between the two germline ends. The CDR3 loop spans 12 amino acids. CDR3 in DNA: TGTGCCAGCAGCCAAGATCGCGGCATTCAGTACTTC. Translation: CASSQDRGIQYF.

The J gene is TRBJ2-1, the V gene TRBV10-3; D is ambiguous. V lost 4 bases and J 1 base, leaving 5 bases between the germline ends. This CDR3 spans 13 amino acids. The V gene's germline CDR1 is ENHRY and CDR2 SYGVKD. The CDR3 DNA reads TGTGCCATCAGTGGAGTATCCTACAATGAGCAGTTCTTC. Its translation is CAISGVSYNEQFF.

The chain carries TRBV28 and TRBJ2-7, with no clear D. The CDR3 covers 12 residues. V was clipped by 2 bases and J by 4 bases, with 6 bases between them. Germline V gene data show CDR1 as MDHEN and CDR2 as SYDVKM. CDR3 protein: CASSLGVYEQYF. The CDR3 DNA sequence: TGTGCCAGCAGTTTAGGAGTGTACGAGCAGTACTTC.

V gene TRBV5-5 combines with J gene TRBJ2-1; 11 nucleotides match TRBD2. With V trimmed by 2 bases and J by 3 bases, 10 bases remained unmatched. The CDR3 consists of 18 residues. From germline, CDR1 is SGHKS and CDR2 YYEKEE (reference sequence). Here the CDR3 reads CASSFGLAGGLNYNEQFF. DNA of the CDR3: TGTGCCAGCAGCTTCGGTCTAGCGGGGGGCCTAAACTACAATGAGCAGTTCTTC.

This chain links TRBV7-9 with TRBJ2-1, with 9 bases that match TRBD2. The junction had 11 bases not matched to a gene; V was cut back by 3 bases and J by 5 bases. Germline lookup yields CDR1 SEHNR and CDR2 FQNEAQ (reference sequence). The CDR3 has 17 residues. This chain's CDR3 is CASSFWRGREVDNEQFF. In nucleotides, the CDR3 is TGTGCCAGCAGCTTTTGGCGCGGGAGGGAGGTCGACAATGAGCAGTTCTTC. The full variable domain, completed using reference TRBV7-9 and TRBJ2-1, is DTGVSQNPRHKITKRGQNVTFRCDPISEHNRLYWYRQTLGQGPEFLTYFQNEAQLEKSRLLSDRFSAERPKGSFSTLEIQRTEQGDSAMYLCASSFWRGREVDNEQFFGPGTRLTVL.

The chain links TRBV19 to TRBJ1-2; 8 bases fit TRBD1. Trimming took 1 base from V and 5 from J; bases not matched to a gene: 3. CDR1 LNHDA and CDR2 SQIVND come from the germline V gene (reference sequence). The length of the CDR3 is 14 residues. The CDR3 spells CASSIAGQGYGYTF. CDR3 in DNA: TGTGCCAGTAGTATAGCTGGACAGGGATATGGCTACACCTTC.